These 32 T cell receptor beta chains share one sample of origin, sequenced in a study of blood T cell repertoires in COVID-19. Repertoires were generated with immunoSEQ multiplex PCR, while TCRdb's copy carries only in-frame clones and drops some. The data show 250,000 or so clones, with about 90% seen just once and 2.1% held by the top ten. The specimen sequenced was peripheral blood. The receptor source for this set is a woman aged 55 to 70 with COVID-19, enrolled during active disease.

V usage is TRBV3-1 (or the pseudogene TRBV3-2) and J usage is TRBJ1-5; D is undetermined. Germline CDR1 is LGHDT and CDR2 is YNNKEL (reference sequence). The V and J ends lost 0 bases and 6 bases respectively, with 6 bases between them. CDR3 size: 13 residues. CDR3 region: CASSQDLAQPQHF. The CDR3 nucleotides read TGTGCCAGCAGCCAAGATCTGGCTCAGCCCCAGCATTTT.

The chain has TRBV20-1 and TRBJ2-3; tentative D call: TRBD2 (6 bases). The V and J ends lost 3 bases and 4 bases respectively, with 8 bases between them. The CDR3 totals 12 residues. Germline CDR1 and CDR2: DFQATT and SNEGSKA (reference sequence). CDR3 sequence reads: CSASPGADTQYF. The CDR3 nucleotides are TGCAGTGCTAGTCCGGGGGCAGATACGCAGTATTTT.

The V gene is TRBV11-3, the J gene TRBJ2-2; D uncertain. In germline, CDR1 is SGHNT, CDR2 YENEEA. Trimming cost V 5 bases and J 0 bases, with 7 bases left between them. The CDR3 totals 14 residues. The CDR3 reads CASSHNANTGELFF. Here the CDR3 DNA reads TGTGCCAGCAGCCACAACGCGAACACCGGGGAGCTGTTTTTT.

The chain links TRBV19 to TRBJ2-7, with D perhaps TRBD1 (5 bases). Germline loops: CDR1 LNHDA, CDR2 SQIVND (reference sequence). The CDR3 runs 16 residues. V lost 3 bases and J 3 bases, leaving 18 bases between the germline ends. This CDR3 reads CASSMGQGMVYYEQYF. CDR3 DNA sequence: TGTGCCAGTAGTATGGGTCAGGGAATGGTCTACTACGAGCAGTACTTC.

This chain connects TRBV11-2 to TRBJ1-6, with D possibly TRBD1 on 6 matching bases. This CDR3 region has 15 residues. V was shortened by 3 bases and J by 5 bases, with 11 bases between the two germline ends. The germline CDR1 and CDR2 sequences are SGHAT and FQNNGV. For the CDR3, the DNA is TGTGCCAGCAGCTTTCAGGGGCGGGATAATTCACCCCTCCACTTT. Encoded protein: CASSFQGRDNSPLHF. Supplemented by reference TRBV11-2 and TRBJ1-6, the full variable domain reads EAGVAQSPRYKIIEKRQSVAFWCNPISGHATLYWYQQILGQGPKLLIQFQNNGVVDDSQLPKDRFSAERLKGVDSTLKIQPAKLEDSAVYLCASSFQGRDNSPLHFGNGTRLTVT.

V is TRBV3-1 (or the pseudogene TRBV3-2) and J is TRBJ2-7, with 14 bases fitting TRBD2. Germline trimming cut 4 bases from V and 0 bases from J; bases unmatched to any gene: 5. CDR1 is LGHDT, CDR2 YNNKEL, per germline (reference sequence). CDR3 length equals 17 residues. The DNA for the CDR3 is TGTGCCAGCAGCCCCCGGACTAGCGGGGGGTTCTCCTACGAGCAGTACTTC. Translated: CASSPRTSGGFSYEQYF.

The chain employs TRBV7-2 and TRBJ1-2; the D is unclear. The CDR3 has 15 residues. Trimming removed 1 base at V and 5 bases at J, with 14 bases between. Germline V lookup: CDR1 SGHTA, CDR2 FQGNSA. CDR3 amino acids: CASSLGTPAAYGYTF. CDR3 nucleotides: TGTGCCAGCAGCTTAGGAACCCCCGCCGCGTATGGCTACACCTTC.

The V call is TRBV6-5, the J call TRBJ2-7, with D perhaps matching TRBD1 (6 bases). This CDR3 contains 11 residues. CDR1 is MNHEY, CDR2 SVGAGI, per germline. V was clipped by 5 bases and J by 6 bases, with 8 bases between them. In DNA, the CDR3 is TGTGCCAGCAGTAACAGGGCCGAGCAGTACTTC. It yields the protein CASSNRAEQYF.

This clone came up once. The rearrangement links TRBV6-6 to TRBJ2-5; D is unresolved. The CDR3 length is 14 residues. V was cut by 0 bases and J by 1 base, with 6 bases left in between. Germline V lookup: CDR1 MNHNY, CDR2 SVGAGI (reference sequence). CDR3 amino acids: CASSYSQVQETQYF. The CDR3 coding sequence is TGTGCCAGCAGTTACTCCCAGGTCCAAGAGACCCAGTACTTC.

The chain links TRBV12-3 or TRBV12-4 to TRBJ2-7; TRBD1 aligns across 10 bases. After removal of 6 bases from V and 3 bases from J, the junction contained 2 bases not matched to a gene. CDR3 length: 13 amino acids. CDR3 in DNA: TGTGCCAGCAGGGGACAGGGGATCTACGAGCAGTACTTC. Amino acids: CASRGQGIYEQYF.

The chain carries TRBV3-1 (or the pseudogene TRBV3-2) and TRBJ2-3; D perhaps matches TRBD1 (5 bases). The germline CDR1 and CDR2 sequences are LGHDT and YNNKEL (reference sequence). The CDR3 spans 15 residues. Trimming took off 3 bases at V and 0 bases at J, with 10 bases between the two ends. This chain's CDR3 is CASSQTAYSTDTQYF. Here the CDR3 DNA reads TGTGCCAGCAGCCAGACAGCGTATAGCACAGATACGCAGTATTTT.

This clone was recorded once. The chain carries TRBV7-9 and TRBJ1-1; D gene unclear. Trimming took 3 bases from V and 0 from J, leaving 11 bases between them. The V gene's germline CDR1 is SEHNR and CDR2 FQNEAQ (reference sequence). The CDR3 contains 15 residues. Here the CDR3 reads CASSFPHSLNTEAFF. The DNA for the CDR3 is TGTGCCAGCAGCTTTCCACACAGCCTGAACACTGAAGCTTTCTTT.

This chain joins TRBV19 and TRBJ2-7; 10 bases line up with TRBD2. The CDR3 consists of 15 residues. With V trimmed by 4 bases and J by 2 bases, 5 bases remained unmatched. Germline assignment: CDR1 LNHDA and CDR2 SQIVND (reference sequence). CDR3 in amino acids: CASSKSGGEAYEQYF. CDR3 DNA sequence: TGTGCCAGTAGTAAAAGCGGGGGGGAAGCCTACGAGCAGTACTTC.

This clone was counted between two and nine times. The rearrangement uses TRBV10-3 and TRBJ1-5, with D maybe TRBD1 (6 bases). CDR1 ENHRY and CDR2 SYGVKD come from the germline V gene. Trimming shortened V by 3 bases and J by 8 bases, and 14 bases separated the two germline ends. CDR3 size: 14 residues. CDR3 protein: CAISELGAAEPQHF. CDR3 bases: TGTGCCATCAGTGAATTGGGGGCGGCCGAGCCCCAGCATTTT.

The chain couples TRBV10-3 to TRBJ1-2, with TRBD1 matching over 8 bases. V lost 6 bases, J lost 2 bases, and 5 bases stayed unmatched. Germline loops: CDR1 ENHRY, CDR2 SYGVKD. The CDR3 is 14 residues long. The CDR3 region is CAISLRTGNYGYTF. The DNA for the CDR3 is TGTGCCATCAGCTTAAGGACAGGGAACTATGGCTACACCTTC.

The V and J genes are TRBV15 and TRBJ1-2, with a tentative D call TRBD1 (5 bases). CDR1 LNHNV and CDR2 YYDKDF come from the germline V gene (reference sequence). The CDR3 length is 15 residues. Trimming shortened V by 1 base and J by 1 base, and 10 bases separated the two germline ends. CDR3 DNA sequence: TGTGCCACCAGCAGAGTCGAGACAGTTAACTATGGCTACACCTTC. Translating gives CATSRVETVNYGYTF.

J is TRBJ1-3 and V is TRBV2, with a possible D match to TRBD1 (5 bases). Germline V gene sequence: CDR1 SNHLY, CDR2 FYNNEI. The CDR3 loop spans 14 amino acids. V was pared by 6 bases and J by 2 bases, with 11 bases between. The CDR3 nucleotides read TGTGCCAGCAGGGGCGGGGGAGCTGGAAACACCATATATTTT. It yields the protein CASRGGGAGNTIYF. The full variable domain, completed using reference TRBV2 and TRBJ1-3, is EPEVTQTPSHQVTQMGQEVILRCVPISNHLYFYWYRQILGQKVEFLVSFYNNEISEKSEIFDDQFSVERPDGSNFTLKIRSTKLEDSAMYFCASRGGGAGNTIYFGEGSWLTVV.

The gene calls are TRBV6-5 and TRBJ1-1, with 7 bases that match TRBD1. The CDR3 sequence is 15 residues long. The V gene end was trimmed by 7 bases and the J gene end by 1 base; junction bases not matched to a gene: 9. CDR1 is MNHEY, CDR2 SVGAGI, per germline. The CDR3 here is CASNNPGQRNTEAFF. For the CDR3, the DNA is TGTGCCAGCAACAACCCGGGACAGCGGAACACTGAAGCTTTCTTT.

V and J are TRBV21-1 and TRBJ2-7; the DNA was not used to check the table's D call, TRBD1. TRBV21-1 is a listed pseudogene. This CDR3 spans 17 amino acids. CDR3 sequence reads: CASSNPRLDRPHYEQYF. In nucleotides, the CDR3 is TGTGCCAGCAGCAACCCTCGATTAGACAGACCGCATTACGAGCAGTACTTC.

The CDR3 sequence: CASSLQKSYGTNGYTF. CDR3 nucleotide sequence: TGCGCCAGCAGCCTACAGAAATCGTACGGGACAAATGGCTACACCTTC. This chain uses TRBV5-1 with TRBJ1-2; D is possibly TRBD1 (6 bases). This CDR3 has 16 amino acids. In germline, CDR1 is SGHRS, CDR2 YFSETQ. The V end was cut by 4 bases, the J end by 6 bases, with 22 bases between.

This clone was observed a single time. The rearrangement joins TRBV9 to TRBJ1-3; 7 positions agree with TRBD1. There are 14 residues in the CDR3. V was pared by 4 bases and J by 3 bases, with 4 bases of the junction left unmatched. Germline V lookup: CDR1 SGDLS, CDR2 YYNGEE. The CDR3 region has the DNA TGTGCCAGCAGCCCGGGGACAGTTGGAAACACCATATATTTT. It specifies CASSPGTVGNTIYF.

The CDR3 bases are TGCGCCAGCACGACAGGACTGAGCTCCTATAATTCACCCCTCCACTTT. Its protein product is CASTTGLSSYNSPLHF. The rearrangement uses TRBV5-1 and TRBJ1-6, with a weak D call TRBD1 (6 bases). Trimming removed 6 bases at V and 0 bases at J, with 13 bases between. The germline V gene encodes CDR1 SGHRS and CDR2 YFSETQ. This CDR3 region has 16 residues.

This chain uses TRBV5-1 with TRBJ2-1; 10 bases agree with TRBD1. Germline V lookup: CDR1 SGHRS, CDR2 YFSETQ. Germline trimming cut 6 bases from V and 4 bases from J; bases unmatched to any gene: 7. The CDR3 consists of 15 residues. The CDR3 protein is CASIGDRGDYNEQFF. DNA for the CDR3: TGCGCCAGCATTGGGGACAGGGGAGATTACAATGAGCAGTTCTTC.

V is TRBV5-1 and J is TRBJ2-5, with 8 positions matching TRBD1. Germline V lookup: CDR1 SGHRS, CDR2 YFSETQ. Unmatched junction bases numbered 14, after V lost 3 bases and J lost 4 bases. The CDR3 sequence is 17 residues long. CDR3 loop: CASSSGLTGAGRETQYF. In nucleotides, the CDR3 is TGCGCCAGCAGCTCAGGATTGACAGGGGCTGGACGAGAGACCCAGTACTTC.

The chain combines TRBV6-1 with TRBJ2-7; 10 bases are a match to TRBD1. This CDR3 comprises 15 residues. Germline V CDR1 and CDR2: MNHNS, SASEGT. The ends lost 1 base at V and 4 bases at J; junction bases unmatched: 4. The CDR3 region has the DNA TGTGCCAGCAGTGAAGGAGGGACAGGGGTGTACGAGCAGTACTTC. Protein: CASSEGGTGVYEQYF.

For this clone: In the same sample, other DNA sequences code for this CDR3. V and J are TRBV19 and TRBJ1-5; TRBD1 matches at 7 bases. CDR3 length: 14 amino acids. Per the germline V gene, CDR1 is LNHDA and CDR2 is SQIVND (reference sequence). V lost 3 bases, J lost 1 base, and 0 bases stayed unmatched. The CDR3 DNA follows: TGTGCCAGTAGTATGACAGGGAGCAATCAGCCCCAGCATTTT. Translating gives CASSMTGSNQPQHF.

V is TRBV5-5 and J is TRBJ1-2; maybe TRBD1 (5 bases). The V gene lost 3 bases and the J gene lost 6 bases, with 12 bases spanning the gap. This CDR3 has 13 amino acids. The germline CDR1 and CDR2 sequences are SGHKS and YYEKEE (reference sequence). The CDR3 is CASSSMWGDGYTF. In DNA form, the CDR3 reads TGTGCCAGCAGCTCGATGTGGGGGGATGGCTACACCTTC.

This chain links TRBV7-8 with TRBJ2-2; 9 bases fit TRBD1. V lost 1 base to trimming and J lost 4 bases; unmatched junction nucleotides: 4. CDR3 size: 16 residues. Germline loops: CDR1 SGHVS, CDR2 FQNEAQ. Here the CDR3 reads CASSLVGQGLTGELFF. In nucleotides, the CDR3 is TGTGCCAGCAGCTTAGTGGGACAGGGCCTCACCGGGGAGCTGTTTTTT.

J is TRBJ1-2 and V is TRBV9; unclear D gene. CDR3 length: 13 residues. Germline CDR1 SGDLS, CDR2 YYNGEE. The V and J ends lost 6 bases and 5 bases respectively, with 14 bases between them. In nucleotides, the CDR3 is TGTGCCAGCACACCGGGTTCGGGGTATGGCTACACCTTC. Its translation: CASTPGSGYGYTF.

The chain uses TRBV7-9 and TRBJ1-2; weak D call: TRBD1 (5 bases). V lost 0 bases to trimming and J lost 4 bases, with 15 bases between them. CDR1 and CDR2 (germline): SEHNR, FQNEAQ (reference sequence). The CDR3 consists of 16 residues. CDR3 sequence: CASSLARWQGGYGYTF. The CDR3 coding sequence is TGTGCCAGCAGCTTAGCGCGGTGGCAGGGCGGCTATGGCTACACCTTC.

In its sample, this clone was seen a few times. V usage is TRBV6-5 and J usage is TRBJ1-2; 7 positions agree with TRBD1. This CDR3 has 13 amino acids. With 4 bases clipped from V and 4 bases from J, the junction kept 3 bases outside the gene matches. Germline V lookup: CDR1 MNHEY, CDR2 SVGAGI. As DNA, the CDR3 is TGTGCCAGCAGTTCCTCAGGGGGCTATGGCTACACCTTC. Protein sequence: CASSSSGGYGYTF.

The chain combines TRBV11-1 with TRBJ2-3, with 10 nucleotides matching TRBD1. CDR1 and CDR2 (germline): SGHAT, FQDESV (reference sequence). This CDR3 contains 14 residues. V lost 3 bases to trimming and J lost 6 bases; unmatched junction nucleotides: 3. The CDR3 reads CASSLGTGADTQYF. The CDR3 nucleotides are TGTGCCAGCAGCTTGGGGACAGGGGCGGATACGCAGTATTTT.